The 16 T cell receptor beta chains reported below all come from one sample, sequenced in a study of cytomegalovirus exposure and HLA in healthy donors. In the PCR, 60 Vbeta and 13 Jbeta primers were used. Sequenced by immunoSEQ multiplex PCR; TCRdb stores in-frame clones only, minus some. Of approximately 89,000 clones in the sample, around 68% are singletons; the top ten hold 1.2%. The specimen sequenced was PBMCs. Every receptor here comes from a female donor in good health and CMV-seronegative.

The rearrangement uses TRBV5-1 and TRBJ2-7; 10 nucleotides line up with TRBD2. After removal of 3 bases from V and 0 bases from J, the junction contained 6 bases not matched to a gene. The CDR3 covers 16 residues. CDR1 and CDR2 from the germline V gene are SGHRS and YFSETQ. CDR3 bases: TGCGCCAGCAGCTGGGTAGCGGGAGGTAACTCCTACGAGCAGTACTTC. Protein product: CASSWVAGGNSYEQYF. Full variable domain (outside the CDR3, taken from reference TRBV5-1 and TRBJ2-7): KAGVTQTPRYLIKTRGQQVTLSCSPISGHRSVSWYQQTPGQGLQFLFEYFSETQRNKGNFPGRFSGRQFSNSRSEMNVSTLELGDSALYLCASSWVAGGNSYEQYFGPGTRLTVT.

This chain links TRBV2 with TRBJ1-6, with D hard to call. Trimming stripped 4 bases from V and 6 bases from J, with 10 bases between. Germline loops: CDR1 SNHLY, CDR2 FYNNEI. The CDR3 spans 14 residues. The CDR3 DNA sequence: TGTGCCAGCAGTGGCCACATCTCTAATTCACCCCTCCACTTT. Amino acid sequence: CASSGHISNSPLHF.

This clone was seen only a few times. The chain employs TRBV19 and TRBJ1-4; 7 bases line up with TRBD1. The CDR3 consists of 17 residues. J gave up 1 base and V 6 bases, and 11 bases lay outside the gene matches. CDR1 and CDR2 from the germline V gene are LNHDA and SQIVND (reference sequence). CDR3 loop: CASRRTGGIGTNEKLFF. DNA of the CDR3: TGTGCCAGTAGACGGACAGGTGGGATAGGAACTAATGAAAAACTGTTTTTT.

This chain uses TRBV5-1 with TRBJ2-1, with 9 nucleotides matching TRBD1. Germline V CDR1 and CDR2: SGHRS, YFSETQ. This CDR3 has 14 amino acids. V was pared by 3 bases and J by 8 bases, with 6 bases of the junction left unmatched. The CDR3 reads CASSWGQGRDEQFF. The DNA of the CDR3 is TGCGCCAGCAGCTGGGGACAGGGTAGGGATGAGCAGTTCTTC.

The CDR3 sequence: CASKPGLAGVDEQFF. CDR3 DNA sequence: TGTGCCAGCAAACCGGGACTAGCGGGAGTCGATGAGCAGTTCTTC. The V gene is TRBV6-5, the J gene TRBJ2-1; TRBD2 matches at 14 bases. After removal of 7 bases from V and 8 bases from J, the junction contained 7 bases not matched to a gene. In germline, CDR1 is MNHEY, CDR2 SVGAGI. The CDR3 is 15 amino acids.

The chain links TRBV25-1 to TRBJ1-2, with 8 positions matching TRBD1. Germline assignment: CDR1 MGHDK and CDR2 SYGVNS. This CDR3 comprises 16 residues. After removal of 3 bases from V and 4 bases from J, the junction contained 10 bases not matched to a gene. The CDR3 protein is CASSDPGQGTAYGYTF. The CDR3 region has the DNA TGTGCCAGCAGTGACCCCGGACAGGGTACGGCCTATGGCTACACCTTC.

J is TRBJ2-2 and V is TRBV14; D is possibly TRBD1 (7 bases). Germline values: CDR1 SGHDN, CDR2 FVKESK. The CDR3 runs to 15 residues. V shed 1 base and J shed 7 bases, with 13 bases lying between them. The CDR3 bases are TGTGCCAGCAGCCAAGTACCAGGGGGGATCGGGGAGCTGTTTTTT. This codes for CASSQVPGGIGELFF.

The rearrangement joins TRBV27 to TRBJ2-7, with a possible D match to TRBD2 (6 bases). V shed 1 base and J shed 7 bases, with 8 bases lying between them. This CDR3 contains 12 residues. Germline V gene lookup returns CDR1 MNHEY and CDR2 SMNVEV (reference sequence). The CDR3 bases are TGTGCCAGCAGTTTATGGGGGGAAGAGCAGTACTTC. It specifies CASSLWGEEQYF.

V gene TRBV7-2 combines with J gene TRBJ2-3; TRBD1 is a possible D gene (6 bases). V lost 0 bases to trimming and J lost 1 base, with 8 bases between them. The CDR3 has 15 amino acids. Germline assignment: CDR1 SGHTA and CDR2 FQGNSA. The CDR3 coding sequence is TGTGCCAGCAGCTTAGCGGGGGCCGGCACAGATACGCAGTATTTT. Translated, it gives CASSLAGAGTDTQYF.

CDR3 DNA: TGTGCCAGCAGCTTAGGGTTCGGCGGTAGCTCCTACGAGCAGTACTTC. This encodes CASSLGFGGSSYEQYF. The chain is built from TRBV7-9 and TRBJ2-7; D is undetermined. CDR3 size: 16 residues. The ends were cut back, 1 base at V and 0 bases at J, with 13 bases in the middle. CDR1 and CDR2 (germline): SEHNR, FQNEAQ (reference sequence).

The gene calls are TRBV9 and TRBJ2-3; 12 bases agree with TRBD2. The CDR3 totals 17 residues. Germline CDR1 is SGDLS and CDR2 is YYNGEE. V lost 4 bases, J lost 2 bases, and 8 bases stayed unmatched. The CDR3 sequence: CASSPSTSGGVTDTQYF. CDR3 in DNA: TGTGCCAGCAGCCCTTCGACTAGCGGGGGAGTCACAGATACGCAGTATTTT.

V gene TRBV15 combines with J gene TRBJ2-7, with D maybe TRBD1 (5 bases). Germline lookup yields CDR1 LNHNV and CDR2 YYDKDF (reference sequence). The CDR3 extends over 13 amino acids. The V gene lost 0 bases and the J gene lost 9 bases, with 12 bases spanning the gap. CDR3 residues: CATSRDLERGQYF. The CDR3 nucleotides read TGTGCCACCAGCAGAGATCTAGAAAGGGGGCAGTACTTC.

The chain has TRBV10-3 and TRBJ1-1; a possible D gene is TRBD1 (5 bases). Germline V lookup: CDR1 ENHRY, CDR2 SYGVKD. This CDR3 comprises 14 residues. V gave up 4 bases and J gave up 5 bases, with 14 bases separating them. The CDR3 DNA reads TGTGCCATCAGTGGGTCAGGGCGGGGGACTGAAGCTTTCTTT. Its translation is CAISGSGRGTEAFF.

The chain links TRBV5-1 to TRBJ2-1, with 8 bases lining up with TRBD2. The CDR3 contains 15 residues. The ends lost 0 bases at V and 5 bases at J; junction bases unmatched: 4. CDR1 is SGHRS and CDR2 is YFSETQ in the germline V gene. The CDR3 protein is CASSLALAGHNEQFF. CDR3 nucleotide sequence: TGCGCCAGCAGCTTGGCCCTAGCGGGCCACAATGAGCAGTTCTTC.

V usage is TRBV5-6 and J usage is TRBJ2-7, with D possibly TRBD1 on 5 matching bases. Germline V CDR1 and CDR2: SGHDT, YYEEEE. This CDR3 contains 14 residues. The V end was cut by 2 bases, the J end by 3 bases, with 12 bases between. CDR3 sequence reads: CASSFWTPDYEQYF. The CDR3, as DNA: TGTGCCAGCAGCTTTTGGACACCGGACTACGAGCAGTACTTC.

This clone rates as medium-sized (0.01 to 0.1%). V and J are TRBV10-3 and TRBJ2-5; D is possibly TRBD2 (5 bases). Germline V gives CDR1 ENHRY, CDR2 SYGVKD. The V end lost 0 bases, the J end lost 2 bases, and 13 bases lay between the germline ends. The CDR3 is 16 amino acids. The CDR3 DNA reads as TGTGCCATCAGTGAGTCACTGGGCGGGCTACAAGAGACCCAGTACTTC. Its protein product is CAISESLGGLQETQYF.